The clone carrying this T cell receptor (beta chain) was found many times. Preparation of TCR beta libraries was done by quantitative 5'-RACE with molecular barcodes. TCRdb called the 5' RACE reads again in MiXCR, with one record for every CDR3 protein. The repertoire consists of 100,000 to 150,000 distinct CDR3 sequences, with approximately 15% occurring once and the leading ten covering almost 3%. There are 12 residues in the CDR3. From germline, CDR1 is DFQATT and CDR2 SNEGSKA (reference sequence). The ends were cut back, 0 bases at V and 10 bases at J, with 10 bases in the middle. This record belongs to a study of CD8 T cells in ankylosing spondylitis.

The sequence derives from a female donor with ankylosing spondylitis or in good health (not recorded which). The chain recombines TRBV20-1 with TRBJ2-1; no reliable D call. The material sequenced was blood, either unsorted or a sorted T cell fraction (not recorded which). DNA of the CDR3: TGCAGTGCTAGAGATCGAGTAAGAGAGCAGTTCTTC. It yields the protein CSARDRVREQFF.